These 24 T cell receptor beta chains share one sample of origin, sequenced in a study of response to subunit inactivated influenza vaccine. TCRdb fed the RT-PCR reads into MiXCR, producing one record per CDR3 protein. The sample holds about 240,000 distinct CDR3 sequences; more than 9% are singletons and the top ten take 7.8%. The sample here was non-naive T cells sorted from PBMCs, taken roughly 15 days before vaccination. These receptors all come from a middle-aged man who received an inactivated influenza vaccine.

The rearrangement links TRBV6-2 or TRBV6-3 to TRBJ2-7; 7 nucleotides line up with TRBD1. CDR1 is MNHEY, CDR2 SVGEGT, per germline. The CDR3 is made up of 17 amino acids. The J segment lost 3 bases and the V segment lost 4 bases, leaving 15 bases of the junction unmatched. The CDR3 nucleotides read TGTGCCAGCAGTTCTCGCCGAAAACAGGGGTTGGACTACGAGCAGTACTTC. Encoded protein: CASSSRRKQGLDYEQYF.

The chain recombines TRBV6-1 with TRBJ2-1; D unresolved. The CDR3 is 11 residues long. In germline, CDR1 is MNHNS, CDR2 SASEGT. V shed 6 bases and J shed 10 bases, with 10 bases lying between them. CDR3 in DNA: TGTGCCAGCAGGGAAACCCCCGAGCAGTTCTTC. It specifies CASRETPEQFF.

This chain links TRBV3-1 with TRBJ2-3; 10 nucleotides match TRBD2. This CDR3 is 15 amino acids long. The germline CDR1 and CDR2 sequences are LGHDT and YNNKEL (reference sequence). V lost 7 bases and J lost 2; bases outside the gene matches: 6. This CDR3 reads CASTLAGANTDTQYF. In DNA, the CDR3 is TGTGCCAGCACCCTAGCGGGGGCCAACACAGATACGCAGTATTTT.

The rearrangement links TRBV12-3 or TRBV12-4 to TRBJ1-6; possibly TRBD1 for D (5 bases). Trimming took 3 bases from V and 6 from J, leaving 12 bases between them. The CDR3 contains 15 residues. The CDR3 sequence is CASSFGRRVNSPLHF. As DNA, the CDR3 is TGTGCCAGCAGTTTTGGTCGCAGGGTTAATTCACCCCTCCACTTT.

This sequence joins TRBV11-2 and TRBJ1-6; D is ambiguous. The V gene lost 2 bases and the J gene lost 0 bases, with 5 bases spanning the gap. CDR1 SGHAT and CDR2 FQNNGV come from the germline V gene. This CDR3 has 15 residues. The CDR3 here is CASSLLSSYNSPLHF. As DNA, the CDR3 is TGTGCCAGCAGCTTACTCAGCTCCTATAATTCACCCCTCCACTTT.

V gene TRBV27 combines with J gene TRBJ2-3; D perhaps matches TRBD1 (6 bases). Trimming stripped 3 bases from V and 0 bases from J, with 22 bases between. CDR1 and CDR2 (germline): MNHEY, SMNVEV (reference sequence). This CDR3 spans 19 amino acids. CDR3 nucleotide sequence: TGTGCCAGCAGTTTTGCTATACAGGGTGGCCCAGTTAGCACAGATACGCAGTATTTT. As protein: CASSFAIQGGPVSTDTQYF.

This clonotype was detected many times. This rearrangement joins TRBV7-9 to TRBJ2-1; D remains ambiguous. This CDR3 is 16 amino acids long. The V end lost 1 base, the J end lost 5 bases, and 15 bases lay between the germline ends. Germline V gene sequence: CDR1 SEHNR, CDR2 FQNEAQ (reference sequence). This CDR3 reads CASSLGRVTQDNEQFF. CDR3 in DNA: TGTGCCAGCAGCTTAGGTCGGGTTACCCAAGACAATGAGCAGTTCTTC.

This clonotype was seen a handful of times. V gene TRBV20-1 combines with J gene TRBJ2-1; D is unresolved. The CDR3 spans 11 residues. V dropped 3 bases and J dropped 7 bases, with 7 bases sitting between them. Germline-derived CDR1 and CDR2 are DFQATT and SNEGSKA (reference sequence). The CDR3 nucleotides are TGCAGTGCTAGTTCCCGGAATGAGCAGTTCTTC. Encoded protein: CSASSRNEQFF.

This chain joins TRBV28 and TRBJ1-1; D may be TRBD1 (5 bases). Germline-derived CDR1 and CDR2 are MDHEN and SYDVKM. CDR3 length: 15 amino acids. V lost 3 bases and J lost 6, with 17 bases in between. CDR3 residues: CASSFEFREDPEAFF. CDR3 bases: TGTGCCAGCAGTTTCGAGTTCAGGGAGGACCCTGAAGCTTTCTTT. Full variable domain (remainder filled in from reference TRBV28 and TRBJ1-1): DVKVTQSSRYLVKRTGEKVFLECVQDMDHENMFWYRQDPGLGLRLIYFSYDVKMKEKGDIPEGYSVSREKKERFSLILESASTNQTSMYLCASSFEFREDPEAFFGQGTRLTVV.

The genes are TRBV2 and TRBJ1-1, with no clear D. Trimming removed 7 bases from V and 4 bases from J, with 13 bases in between. The CDR3 runs to 13 residues. Germline values: CDR1 SNHLY, CDR2 FYNNEI. CDR3 protein: CASKPWRSTEAFF. CDR3 nucleotides: TGTGCCAGCAAACCTTGGCGAAGCACTGAAGCTTTCTTT. Together with reference TRBV2 and TRBJ1-1, the CDR3 gives the full variable domain: EPEVTQTPSHQVTQMGQEVILRCVPISNHLYFYWYRQILGQKVEFLVSFYNNEISEKSEIFDDQFSVERPDGSNFTLKIRSTKLEDSAMYFCASKPWRSTEAFFGQGTRLTVV.

The rearrangement joins TRBV19 to TRBJ2-2; TRBD1 is a possible D gene (7 bases). Germline-derived CDR1 and CDR2 are LNHDA and SQIVND (reference sequence). The CDR3 is 14 amino acids. Trimming stripped 3 bases from V and 7 bases from J, with 12 bases between. In nucleotides, the CDR3 is TGTGCCAGTAGTATCGGCAGGGGGGACGGGGAGCTGTTTTTT. It encodes CASSIGRGDGELFF.

This clonotype was observed a few times. The chain is built from TRBV3-1 and TRBJ2-5; TRBD1 matches 9 bases. Looked up from germline, CDR1 is LGHDT and CDR2 is YNNKEL (reference sequence). CDR3 length: 13 amino acids. J lost 4 bases, V lost 10 bases, and 7 bases had no gene match. The CDR3 here is CATAGTGLETQYF. Here the CDR3 DNA reads TGTGCCACGGCGGGGACAGGGTTAGAGACCCAGTACTTC.

The chain has TRBV28 and TRBJ2-1; D not resolved. CDR3 length equals 16 residues. The V end was cut by 4 bases, the J end by 0 bases, with 13 bases between. Germline V gives CDR1 MDHEN, CDR2 SYDVKM. The CDR3 DNA follows: TGTGCCAGCAGTTCGTACTGGGAAAGCTCCTACAATGAGCAGTTCTTC. Amino acid sequence: CASSSYWESSYNEQFF.

The chain couples TRBV29-1 to TRBJ2-5, with 9 bases fitting TRBD1. This CDR3 has 16 amino acids. Germline assignment: CDR1 SQVTM and CDR2 ANQGSEA. Trimming removed 0 bases from V and 2 bases from J; junction bases left unmatched: 7. The CDR3 region is CSVEDRWTGAQETQYF. Written as DNA, the CDR3 is TGCAGCGTTGAAGATAGGTGGACAGGGGCGCAAGAGACCCAGTACTTC.

This clonotype has more than one count but fewer than ten. The chain has TRBV19 and TRBJ1-1, with unresolved D. V was pared by 0 bases and J by 1 base, with 6 bases between. This CDR3 spans 14 amino acids. From germline, CDR1 is LNHDA and CDR2 SQIVND (reference sequence). CDR3 sequence (DNA): TGTGCCAGTAGTATAGATCCCGGGAACACTGAAGCTTTCTTT. As protein: CASSIDPGNTEAFF.

In this sample, this clonotype turned up a few times. This sequence joins TRBV5-5 and TRBJ2-7, with a weak D call TRBD1 (6 bases). The V gene lost 1 base and the J gene lost 6 bases, with 11 bases spanning the gap. CDR1 and CDR2 from the germline V gene are SGHKS and YYEKEE (reference sequence). The CDR3 consists of 13 residues. The CDR3 coding sequence is TGTGCCAGCAGCTTGACAGGGAACAGCGAGCAGTACTTC. Residues: CASSLTGNSEQYF.

This clonotype was found many times. The chain has TRBV7-9 and TRBJ1-5, with D unclear. The V gene lost 1 base and the J gene lost 1 base, with 8 bases spanning the gap. The CDR3 is 15 residues long. CDR1 SEHNR and CDR2 FQNEAQ come from the germline V gene (reference sequence). CDR3 in DNA: TGTGCCAGCAGCTTAGAATCCGGGAGCAATCAGCCCCAGCATTTT. Amino acids: CASSLESGSNQPQHF.

This clonotype was seen a handful of times. The J gene is TRBJ1-1, the V gene TRBV7-2; the D is unclear. Germline V gives CDR1 SGHTA, CDR2 FQGNSA. CDR3 size: 13 residues. The ends were cut back, 5 bases at V and 6 bases at J, with 13 bases in the middle. This chain's CDR3 is CASSLGSFAEAFF. The DNA of the CDR3 is TGTGCCAGCAGCCTGGGCTCCTTCGCTGAAGCTTTCTTT.

This chain joins TRBV5-4 and TRBJ1-6; tentative D call: TRBD1 (5 bases). CDR3 length: 15 residues. The V gene lost 3 bases and the J gene lost 3 bases, with 10 bases spanning the gap. Germline lookup yields CDR1 SGHNT and CDR2 YYREEE (reference sequence). The CDR3 DNA sequence: TGTGCCAGCAGCTGGGGGGGGGGCTATAATTCACCCCTCCACTTT. It is translated as CASSWGGGYNSPLHF.

Only a few counts were recorded for this clonotype. The chain links TRBV10-3 to TRBJ1-2; TRBD1 matches 11 bases. Germline CDR1 ENHRY, CDR2 SYGVKD. The length of the CDR3 is 16 residues. V was clipped by 6 bases and J by 5 bases; unmatched bases: 11. CDR3 coding DNA: TGTGCCATCAGGTCCGGACAGGGGGCAGAAGGATATGGCTACACCTTC. Encoded protein: CAIRSGQGAEGYGYTF.

This clonotype was seen only a few times. The chain uses TRBV20-1 and TRBJ2-2; perhaps TRBD2 as D (6 bases). Between the trimmed V and J ends, which lost 0 bases and 5 bases, there was a span of 16 bases. CDR3 size: 16 residues. CDR1 is DFQATT and CDR2 is SNEGSKA in the germline V gene (reference sequence). The CDR3 protein is CSARDRRTAGTGELFF. The CDR3 coding sequence is TGCAGTGCTAGAGATCGGAGGACCGCGGGAACCGGGGAGCTGTTTTTT.

The chain carries TRBV3-1 and TRBJ2-7, with D possibly TRBD2 on 5 matching bases. V was shortened by 4 bases and J by 6 bases, with 16 bases between the two germline ends. Germline CDR1 LGHDT, CDR2 YNNKEL (reference sequence). This CDR3 is 14 amino acids long. CDR3 DNA: TGTGCCAGCAGCCCTACCGGGAAGGTCGCCGAGCAGTACTTC. This gives the protein CASSPTGKVAEQYF.

J is TRBJ2-2 and V is TRBV20-1; the D is unclear. The CDR3 covers 13 residues. Germline CDR1 and CDR2: DFQATT and SNEGSKA (reference sequence). Trimming took 3 bases from V and 6 from J, leaving 11 bases between them. DNA for the CDR3: TGCAGTGCTAGTCTCTATACCGCCGGGGAGCTGTTTTTT. The encoded protein is CSASLYTAGELFF.

The chain employs TRBV4-2 and TRBJ1-2; unclear D gene. Per germline, CDR1 LGHNA and CDR2 YNFKEQ. V lost 0 bases to trimming and J lost 4 bases, with 12 bases between them. This CDR3 has 15 residues. CDR3 sequence: CASSQDSAGGYGYTF. CDR3 nucleotides: TGTGCCAGCAGCCAAGATTCCGCAGGAGGCTATGGCTACACCTTC.